This T cell receptor (beta chain) was profiled in a study of vaccination and CD4 T cells after COVID-19. Treatment given: 10-day PBMC culture with coronavirus spike peptide pools or control peptides (ViraFEST assay). These CD4+ T cells came from an unexposed donor, sampled before the COVID-19 pandemic (2011-2018). This CDR3 spans 16 amino acids. V lost 2 bases and J lost 5; bases outside the gene matches: 8. The germline V gene has CDR1 SGHTS and CDR2 YDEGEE. Comment on this clonotype: Antigen specificity is unknown.

Cultured CD4+ T cells had their DNA profiled by the Oncomine TCR Beta short-read assay. TCRdb re-called the PCR reads through MiXCR, storing one row per CDR3 protein. The sample includes approximately 3,000 distinct CDR3 sequences, around 28% of them seen just once. The sample taken for sequencing was CD4+ T cells from blood, cultured in vitro. The clonotype originates from a human donor in good health. The chain combines TRBV5-8 with TRBJ2-1, with TRBD1 identical over 9 bases. Here the CDR3 reads CASSLYVGQGNNEQFF. The CDR3 coding sequence is TGTGCCAGCAGCTTATACGTGGGACAGGGTAACAATGAGCAGTTCTTC.